This T cell receptor (beta chain) was captured by sequencing in a study of cytomegalovirus exposure and HLA in healthy donors. The trim removed 3 bases at V and 5 bases at J, leaving 1 base unmatched. The CDR3 has 14 amino acids. Germline CDR1 and CDR2: LNHDA and SQIVND (reference sequence). Primers for the PCR totalled 60 Vbeta and 13 Jbeta. The method was immunoSEQ multiplex PCR; TCRdb's version includes in-frame clones alone and lacks a portion of them. The sample has roughly 190,000 clones, 79% seen once. This clone was counted only a few times. The source of this sequence is a woman aged 45 to 65 in good health and CMV-seronegative. The V gene is TRBV19, the J gene TRBJ1-4, with TRBD1 matching 9 bases. Source material: PBMCs. As DNA, the CDR3 is TGTGCCAGTAGTATCGGACAGGGGAATGAAAAACTGTTTTTT. This sequence encodes CASSIGQGNEKLFF.